The text below deals with one TCR beta chain. Its antigen is undetermined. Per the germline V gene, CDR1 is LNHDA and CDR2 is SQIVND (reference sequence). V lost 4 bases, J lost 3 bases, and 13 bases lay in between. The CDR3 length is 14 residues. These data come from a study of OX40 agonist ivuxolimab in advanced cancers. Overall study results and limits: Antigens targeted by the expanded peripheral T cells were not determined.

Clones were read by immunoSEQ multiplex PCR, and TCRdb kept only the in-frame ones, dropping some. Altogether 85,000 to 100,000 clones are present, 91% being singletons, with the ten largest covering 0.3% to 0.4%. The TCR comes from an adult with an advanced solid tumor such as melanoma, head and neck, liver or kidney cancer. The sequencing used CD4+ or CD8+ T cells sorted from blood, collected in a trial of the OX40 agonist ivuxolimab. The chain joins TRBV19 to TRBJ2-7, with a tentative D call TRBD1 (6 bases). The CDR3 coding sequence is TGTGCCAGTAGTAATGGGATACAGGGCTACGAGCAGTACTTC. Its translation is CASSNGIQGYEQYF.